This TCR beta chain was identified in a study of blood T cell repertoires in COVID-19 (dated by TCRdb to about 2020). In terms of the full investigation: Samples from collaborators originated in the United States, Italy and Spain and spanned both the acute and convalescent phases of COVID-19. Samples were obtained from the ongoing ImmuneRACE study (first 160 participants) and from 1,254 subjects provided by 6 global collaborators. The sample metadata nearly always contained a de-identified subject ID, COVID-19 status, age in years and sex. Deeply sampled blood TCRbeta repertoires from subjects exposed to, actively infected with, or recovered from COVID-19 were included in the dataset. The repertoires were released in a freely available public database intended as a resource for research on the immune response to SARS-CoV-2. The prospective study material was composed of cDNA or gDNA derived from T cells, B-cell-depleted T cells, or PBMCs. Where available, HLA class I and class II types were taken from metadata supplied by the sample provider and were not determined by assay-based typing.

TCRbeta CDR3 regions were amplified from genomic DNA by means of the immunoSEQ Assay, a bias-controlled multiplex PCR. Regarding the original processing steps: The number of nucleated cells in each sample was estimated from the amplification of reference gene primers within the assay. To quantify the absolute abundance of each unique TCRbeta CDR3 rearrangement, sequence reads were collapsed and filtered. For each sample, productive Simpson clonality was calculated as the square root of Simpson's diversity index across productive rearrangements. The source is immuneACCESS, and TCRdb retained only in-frame sequences with V and J called. Part of the clones is not carried over; for the studies checked, unresolved V genes explain less than half of this, and the remainder is unexplained. The V and J calls and clone size are taken from that table; D and trimming were inferred from the DNA. This sample comprises fewer than 120,000 clones, 88% of them detected only once. The ten largest account for 3% to 3.5% of the sample.

Each collaborating institution followed its own protocols to collect whole blood in K2EDTA tubes. Collaborator samples were shipped for TCRbeta analysis as frozen whole blood, isolated PBMCs, or DNA extracted from either sample type. The full study reports these points: Clinical and demographic metadata were provided uncurated, with the amount varying by source and participant.

The germline ends are 12 bases apart after V is trimmed by 6 bases and J by 7 bases. Via the germline V gene (reference sequence), CDR1 is LNHDA and CDR2 SQIVND. The CDR3 runs 13 residues from the cysteine to the phenylalanine. Solely the CDR3 DNA is kept, with 39 bases framed from the first base. To note about this clone: It has no known antigen specificity. One base away there is no much larger clone; base qualities are not given.

The sample was peripheral blood. The TCR was taken from a woman aged 45-60 years with acute or convalescent COVID-19. Recombination joined TRBV19 with TRBJ1-4; the D gene is possibly TRBD1, with 6 bases matching. The base sequence is TGTGCCAGTAGAACAGGGTGGGGTGAAAAACTGTTTTTT. Translated, it reads CASRTGWGEKLFF.